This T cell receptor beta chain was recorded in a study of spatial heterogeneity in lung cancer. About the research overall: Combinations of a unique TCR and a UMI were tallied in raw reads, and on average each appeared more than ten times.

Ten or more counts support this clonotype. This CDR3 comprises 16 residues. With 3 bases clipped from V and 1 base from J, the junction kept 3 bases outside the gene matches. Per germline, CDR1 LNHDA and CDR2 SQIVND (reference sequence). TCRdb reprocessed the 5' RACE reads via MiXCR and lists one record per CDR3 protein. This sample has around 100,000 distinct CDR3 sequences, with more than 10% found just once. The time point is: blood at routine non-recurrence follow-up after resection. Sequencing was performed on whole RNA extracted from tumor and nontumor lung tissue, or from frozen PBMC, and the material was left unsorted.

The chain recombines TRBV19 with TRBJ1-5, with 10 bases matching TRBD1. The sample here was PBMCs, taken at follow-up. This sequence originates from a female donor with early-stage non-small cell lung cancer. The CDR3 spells CASSMETGGSNQPQHF. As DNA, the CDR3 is TGTGCCAGTAGTATGGAGACAGGGGGCAGCAATCAGCCCCAGCATTTT.